The clone carrying this T cell receptor beta chain is labeled as medium-sized. This entry belongs to a study of naive and memory T cell subsets. For blood and skin samples, reverse transcription used TCR alpha and beta constant primers. TCRdb re-analysed the 5' RACE reads in MiXCR, keeping a single row per CDR3 protein. The sample consists of about 26,000 distinct CDR3 sequences, around a quarter of them appearing once. This CDR3 comprises 17 residues. CDR1 SGDLS and CDR2 YYNGEE come from the germline V gene. V lost 0 bases and J lost 8, with 21 bases in between. Whole-blood samples were roughly 2.3 ml of peripheral blood from healthy adult volunteers.

This receptor was taken from a female donor in good health. This sequence joins TRBV9 and TRBJ2-1; tentative D call: TRBD1 (6 bases). This CDR3 reads CASSVDPQGMVSDEQFF. The CDR3 bases are TGTGCCAGCAGCGTAGATCCCCAGGGGATGGTCTCGGATGAGCAGTTCTTC.